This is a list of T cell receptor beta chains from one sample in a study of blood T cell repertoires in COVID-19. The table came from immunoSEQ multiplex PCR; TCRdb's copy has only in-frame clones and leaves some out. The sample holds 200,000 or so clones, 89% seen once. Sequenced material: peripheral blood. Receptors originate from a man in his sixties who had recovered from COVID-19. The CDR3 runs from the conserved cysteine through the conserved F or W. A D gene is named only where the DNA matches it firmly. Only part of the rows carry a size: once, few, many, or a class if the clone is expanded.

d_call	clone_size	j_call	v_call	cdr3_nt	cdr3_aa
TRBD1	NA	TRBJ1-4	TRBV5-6	TGTGCCAGCAGCTCAACAGGGGATGAAAAACTGTTTTTT	CASSSTGDEKLFF
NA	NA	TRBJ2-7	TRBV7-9	TGTGCCAGCAGCTTTAGAGCTACCTACGAGCAGTACTTC	CASSFRATYEQYF
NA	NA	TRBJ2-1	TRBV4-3	TGCGCCAGCAGCCAACAGGGTAAGGACTACAATGAGCAGTTCTTC	CASSQQGKDYNEQFF
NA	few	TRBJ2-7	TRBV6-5	TGTGCCAGCAGTAATACAGGGTACGAGCAGTACTTC	CASSNTGYEQYF
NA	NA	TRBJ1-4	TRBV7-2	TGTGCCAGCAGCTTAGATCGGGGGAGGGATGAAAAACTGTTTTTT	CASSLDRGRDEKLFF
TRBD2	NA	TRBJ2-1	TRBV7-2	TGTGCCAGCAGCCTGAGCGGGGGGGCAGGGGGAGATGAGCAGTTCTTC	CASSLSGGAGGDEQFF
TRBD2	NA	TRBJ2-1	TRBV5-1	TGCGCCAGCAGCTTGGTTCCTAGCGGTTACAATGAGCAGTTCTTC	CASSLVPSGYNEQFF
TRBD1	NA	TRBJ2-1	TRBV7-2	TGTGCCAGCAGCTCCAGACAGGGGTCCTACAATGAGCAGTTCTTC	CASSSRQGSYNEQFF
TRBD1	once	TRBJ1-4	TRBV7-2	TGTGCCAGCAGCCGGGACAGGGGTGAAAAACTGTTTTTT	CASSRDRGEKLFF
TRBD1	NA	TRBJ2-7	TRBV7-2	TGTGCCAGCAGTACCGGGACAGGGGGAGATACCAGATTTCGGGAGCAGTACTTC	CASSTGTGGDTRFREQYF
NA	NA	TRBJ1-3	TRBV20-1	TGCAGTGCTAGTGGGGCAGGGTCTGGAAACACCATATATTTT	CSASGAGSGNTIYF
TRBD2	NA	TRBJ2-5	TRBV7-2	TGTGCCAGCAGCTTACATTCAGCGGGGGGTCAAGAGACCCAGTACTTC	CASSLHSAGGQETQYF
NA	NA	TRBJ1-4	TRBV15	TGTGCCACCGCCGAGGGGGTAAATGAAAAACTGTTTTTT	CATAEGVNEKLFF
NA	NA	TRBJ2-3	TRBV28	TGTGCCAGCAGTTTAGGAGGAGCTCAGACTGGTACGCAGTATTTT	CASSLGGAQTGTQYF
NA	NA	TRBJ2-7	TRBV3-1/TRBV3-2	TGTGCCAGCAGCCAAGTAAGGCTAGCGTTGTCCTACGAGCAGTACTTC	CASSQVRLALSYEQYF
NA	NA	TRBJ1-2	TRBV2	TGTGCCAGCAGTGACCTCCTAGGACAGATTGGCTACACCTTC	CASSDLLGQIGYTF
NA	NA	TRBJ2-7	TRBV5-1	TGCGCCAGCCAGCCCACCGGACAGATCTACGAGCAGTACTTC	CASQPTGQIYEQYF
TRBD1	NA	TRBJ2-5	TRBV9	TGTGCCAGCAGCGCAGACCGGGACAGGGGGGAGACCCAGTACTTC	CASSADRDRGETQYF
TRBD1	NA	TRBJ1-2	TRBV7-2	TGTGCCAGCAGCTTAGGACAGGGAAACTATGGCTACACCTTC	CASSLGQGNYGYTF
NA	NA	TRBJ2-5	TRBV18	TGTGCCAGCTCGGTGAGTGGAGAGACCCAGTACTTC	CASSVSGETQYF
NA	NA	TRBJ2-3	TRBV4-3	TGCGCCAGCAGCCTTGAGAGTGGGCCGACAGATACGCAGTATTTT	CASSLESGPTDTQYF
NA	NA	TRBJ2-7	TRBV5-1	TGCGCCAGCAACCTGATGGTCTTCAGCTCCTACGAGCAGTACTTC	CASNLMVFSSYEQYF
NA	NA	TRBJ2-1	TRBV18	TGTGCCAGCTCACCACCGAGGGGGATTGGCGCCGCTGAGCAGTTCTTC	CASSPPRGIGAAEQFF
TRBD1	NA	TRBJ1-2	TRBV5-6	TGTGCCAGCAGCTTGGCAGGGGGCGTCGTTCCTAACTATGGCTACACCTTC	CASSLAGGVVPNYGYTF